Sequencing of this T cell receptor beta chain was carried out in a study of Graves' ophthalmopathy and Graves' hyperthyroidism. The CDR3 is 18 amino acids. CDR1 is MNHNS and CDR2 is SASEGT in the germline V gene. The V end was cut by 5 bases, the J end by 5 bases, with 27 bases between. The authors amplified TCR beta CDR3 regions from RNA transcripts. Investigators did first-round RT-PCR with HTBI primers, then second-round multiplex PCR. TCRdb itself ran the multiplex PCR reads through MiXCR, one entry per CDR3 protein. The sample yields 400,000 to 500,000 distinct CDR3 sequences, roughly 21% seen once.

Sequenced material: peripheral blood. The gene calls are TRBV6-1 and TRBJ2-5; possibly TRBD1 or TRBD2 for D (7 bases each). The receptor's source is a young woman with stable Graves' hyperthyroidism. The CDR3 nucleotides read TGTGCCAGCAGTCGAATAATCACCCAGGGGGGTAGCGGGGAGACCCAGTACTTC. Amino acids: CASSRIITQGGSGETQYF.